This TCR beta chain stems from a study of molecular identifiers for immune sequencing clone quantification. CDR3 length: 16 residues. The V gene's germline CDR1 is SGHDT and CDR2 YYEEEE. The V end was cut by 3 bases, the J end by 7 bases, with 23 bases between. One entry per CDR3 protein results from TCRdb running MiXCR on the PCR reads. Seen here are roughly 320,000 distinct CDR3 sequences, 20% to 25% observed once, and the top ten hold more than 0.8%. This clonotype was seen at least ten times. The chain employs TRBV5-6 and TRBJ2-7; D is perhaps TRBD2 (5 bases). The sequenced sample was naive CD8+ T cells from blood, with Jurkat cell RNA spiked in. Sample subset: FACS-sorted CD8+CD4-CCR7+CD45RA+ naive T cells. The clonotype was recovered from a human donor in good health. Some libraries in this study had Jurkat cell RNA spiked in. CDR3 sequence (DNA): TGTGCCAGCAGCTGGGGTAAGGAGGACCCTACACTGGAGCAGTACTTC. As protein: CASSWGKEDPTLEQYF.